Listed here are 5 T cell receptor beta chains from one sample, sequenced in a study of blood T cell repertoires in COVID-19 (TCRdb year 2020). Library preparation used the immunoSEQ multiplex PCR assay. Here the immuneACCESS table is served through TCRdb, limited to in-frame sequences with V and J called. Missing clones are a known gap in these copies; in checked studies unresolved V genes cover under half, and the rest lacks a known reason. A total of about 68,000 clones appear in this sample, 70% to 90% of them only once. The ten top clones hold roughly 24% of the sample. The sample was peripheral blood. The receptor source for this set is a man aged 45-65 years with acute or convalescent COVID-19.

The chain uses TRBV27 and TRBJ2-7; maybe TRBD2 (6 bases). Trimming took 5 bases from V and 2 from J, leaving 16 bases between them. Germline lookup yields CDR1 MNHEY and CDR2 SMNVEV (reference sequence). This CDR3 has 15 residues. CDR3 coding DNA: TGTGCCAGCAGTAACATAGCGGAAAAGGCCTACGAGCAGTACTTC. Amino acids: CASSNIAEKAYEQYF.

This clone was seen only once. V usage is TRBV21-1 and J usage is TRBJ2-6; the DNA was not used to check the table's D call, TRBD1. TRBV21-1 is a documented pseudogene. The CDR3 runs to 16 residues. The CDR3 spells CARSGQSLSGANVLTF. Written as DNA, the CDR3 is TGTGCCAGATCGGGACAGAGTTTATCTGGGGCCAACGTCCTGACTTTC.

J is TRBJ1-4 and V is TRBV6-2 or TRBV6-3; TRBD1 might be the D (6 bases). The CDR3 runs to 14 residues. V was shortened by 5 bases and J by 2 bases, with 9 bases between the two germline ends. The V gene's germline CDR1 is MNHEY and CDR2 SVGEGT. The CDR3 loop reads CASSQGSTNEKLFF. For the CDR3, the DNA is TGTGCCAGCAGTCAGGGGAGTACTAATGAAAAACTGTTTTTT.

J is TRBJ2-2 and V is TRBV18; possible D gene TRBD1, 6 bases. Germline CDR1 and CDR2: KGHSH and LQKENI. This CDR3 region has 13 residues. V gave up 4 bases and J gave up 5 bases, with 8 bases separating them. CDR3 in amino acids: CASSLQGTGELFF. The CDR3 DNA follows: TGTGCCAGCTCACTGCAGGGGACCGGGGAGCTGTTTTTT.

The chain is built from TRBV27 and TRBJ2-7, with 9 bases identical to TRBD1. CDR3 length: 16 residues. From germline, CDR1 is MNHEY and CDR2 SMNVEV (reference sequence). V shed 5 bases and J 3 bases; nucleotides not matched to a gene: 11. CDR3 region: CASSTPEQDRGYEQYV. The CDR3 nucleotides read TGTGCCAGCAGTACTCCAGAGCAGGACAGGGGCTACGAGCAGTACGTC.